This TCR beta chain was obtained from a study of radiation and T cells in renal cell carcinoma. Study-wide findings and caveats: In blood, top tumor clones expanded by 2 weeks, shrinking by 4.

This CDR3 spans 14 amino acids. Time point specified: blood 4 weeks post-SBRT, at nephrectomy. Sample treatment: 15 Gy SBRT to primary tumor, nephrectomy 4 weeks later. Nephrectomy followed 15 Gy stereotactic body radiation by 4 weeks. After SBRT, blood was collected at 2 and 4 weeks, plus baseline. Details on this clone: Its antigen is as yet unknown.

Clones were read by immunoSEQ multiplex PCR, and TCRdb kept only the in-frame ones, dropping some. Of 50,000 to 65,000 clones listed, 60% to 85% are singletons. This rearrangement joins TRBV21-1 to TRBJ1-2; the table's D gene call, TRBD1, was not cross checked with the DNA. TRBV21-1 is classified as a pseudogene. The sample consisted of blood, taken from a patient whose treatment included radiotherapy and nephrectomy. The sequence was obtained from a man in his 60s with renal cell carcinoma. The CDR3 sequence: CASSKGQPSGGYTF. DNA for the CDR3: TGTGCCAGCAGCAAAGGACAGCCCTCCGGTGGCTACACCTTC.